Described below is a single TCR beta chain sequence and its context. The antigen is not known. The entry originates in a study of a mutant IDH1 vaccine in newly diagnosed glioma. Profiling relied on immunoSEQ multiplex PCR, and the TCRdb table lists in-frame clones only, not all of them. The sample contains fewer than 150,000 clones, under 90% of which appear only once. The CDR3 consists of 15 residues. Germline V gives CDR1 SGHAT, CDR2 FQNNGV. V was cut by 5 bases and J by 3 bases, with 13 bases left in between. Time point of the sample: week 11, during vaccination. Each dose delivered 300 ug of mutant IDH1 20-mer peptide subcutaneously with imiquimod. In every donor, the tumor was a new WHO grade 3 or 4 IDH1-mutant, ATRX-lost astrocytoma. Overall study results and limits: Patients showed vaccine-induced immune responses at a rate of 80% to 95%.

This material consisted of PBMCs, taken from a glioma patient whose treatment included an IDH1 peptide vaccine. This TCR came from a woman aged 50 to 60 with glioma. The genes are TRBV11-2 and TRBJ2-2; TRBD1 might be the D (6 bases). DNA of the CDR3: TGTGCCAGCAGCCCGGGACACAGCTACACCGGGGAGCTGTTTTTT. Residues: CASSPGHSYTGELFF.